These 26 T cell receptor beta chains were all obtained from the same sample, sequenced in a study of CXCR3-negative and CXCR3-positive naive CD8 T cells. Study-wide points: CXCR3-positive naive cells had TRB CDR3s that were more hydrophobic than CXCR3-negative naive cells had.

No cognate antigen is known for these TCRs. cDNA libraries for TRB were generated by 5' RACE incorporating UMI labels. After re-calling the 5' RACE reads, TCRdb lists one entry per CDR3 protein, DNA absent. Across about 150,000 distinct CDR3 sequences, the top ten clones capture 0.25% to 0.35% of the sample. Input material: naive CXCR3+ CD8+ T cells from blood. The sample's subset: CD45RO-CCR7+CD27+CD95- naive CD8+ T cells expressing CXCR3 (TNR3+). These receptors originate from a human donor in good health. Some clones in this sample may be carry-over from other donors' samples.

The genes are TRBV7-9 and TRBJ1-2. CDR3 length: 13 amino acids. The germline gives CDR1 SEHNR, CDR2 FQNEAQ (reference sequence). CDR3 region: CASSLGSQYGYTF.

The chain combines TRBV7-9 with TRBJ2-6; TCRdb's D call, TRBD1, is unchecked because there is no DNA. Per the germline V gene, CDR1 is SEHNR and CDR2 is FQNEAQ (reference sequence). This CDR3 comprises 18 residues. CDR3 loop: CASSLGDRAWPGANVLTF.

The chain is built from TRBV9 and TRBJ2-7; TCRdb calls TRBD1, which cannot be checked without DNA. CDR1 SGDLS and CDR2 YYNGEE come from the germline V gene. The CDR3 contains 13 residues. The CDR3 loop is CASSDTGGYEQYF.

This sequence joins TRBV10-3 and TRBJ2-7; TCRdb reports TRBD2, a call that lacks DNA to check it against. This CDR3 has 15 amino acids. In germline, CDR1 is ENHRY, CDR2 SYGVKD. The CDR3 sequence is CAISGLAGGTYEQYF.

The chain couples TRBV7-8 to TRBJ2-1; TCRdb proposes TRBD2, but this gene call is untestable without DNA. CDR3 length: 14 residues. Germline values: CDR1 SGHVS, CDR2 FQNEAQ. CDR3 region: CASSPEGDGNEQFF.

CDR3 in amino acids: CASSEAQYTEAFF. This chain links TRBV2 with TRBJ1-1. In germline, CDR1 is SNHLY, CDR2 FYNNEI. The CDR3 length is 13 residues.

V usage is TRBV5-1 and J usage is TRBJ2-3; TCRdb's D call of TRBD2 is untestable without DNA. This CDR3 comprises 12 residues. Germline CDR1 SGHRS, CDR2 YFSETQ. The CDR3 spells CASSDSGNKQYF.

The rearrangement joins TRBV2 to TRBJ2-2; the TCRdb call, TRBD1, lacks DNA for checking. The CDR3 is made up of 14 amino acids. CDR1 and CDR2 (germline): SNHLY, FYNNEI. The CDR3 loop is CASSRGPNTGELFF.

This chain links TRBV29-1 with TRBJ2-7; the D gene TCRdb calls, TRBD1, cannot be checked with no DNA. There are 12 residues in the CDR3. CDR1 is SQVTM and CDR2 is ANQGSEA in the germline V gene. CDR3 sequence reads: CSVVFREYEQYF.

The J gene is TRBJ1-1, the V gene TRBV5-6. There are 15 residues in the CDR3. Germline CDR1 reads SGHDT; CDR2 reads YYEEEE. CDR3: CASSLGFGLSTEAFF. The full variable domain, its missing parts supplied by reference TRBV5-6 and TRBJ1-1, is DAGVTQSPTHLIKTRGQQVTLRCSPKSGHDTVSWYQQALGQGPQFIFQYYEEEERQRGNFPDRFSGHQFPNYSSELNVNALLLGDSALYLCASSLGFGLSTEAFFGQGTRLTVV.

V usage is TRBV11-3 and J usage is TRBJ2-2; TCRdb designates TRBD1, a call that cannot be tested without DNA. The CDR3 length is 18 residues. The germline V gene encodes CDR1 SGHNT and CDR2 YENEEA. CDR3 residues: CASSPWGGQGTNTGELFF.

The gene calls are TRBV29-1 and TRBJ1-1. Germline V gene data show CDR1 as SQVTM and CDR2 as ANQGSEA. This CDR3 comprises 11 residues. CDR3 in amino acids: CSVWEGIEAFF.

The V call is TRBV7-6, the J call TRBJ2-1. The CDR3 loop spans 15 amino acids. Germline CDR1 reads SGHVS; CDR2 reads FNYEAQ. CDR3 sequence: CASSLNKARSNEQFF.

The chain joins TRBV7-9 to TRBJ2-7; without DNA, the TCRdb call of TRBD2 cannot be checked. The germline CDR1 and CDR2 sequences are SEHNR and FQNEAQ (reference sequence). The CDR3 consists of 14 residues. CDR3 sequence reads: CASSQTSGSYEQYF.

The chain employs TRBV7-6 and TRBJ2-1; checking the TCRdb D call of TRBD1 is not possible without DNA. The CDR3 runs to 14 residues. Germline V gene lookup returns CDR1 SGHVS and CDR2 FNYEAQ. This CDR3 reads CASSRTAGYNEQFF.

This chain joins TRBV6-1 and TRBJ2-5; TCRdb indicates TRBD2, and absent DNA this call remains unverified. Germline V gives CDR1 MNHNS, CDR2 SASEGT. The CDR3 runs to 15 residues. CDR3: CASSITSGHQETQYF.

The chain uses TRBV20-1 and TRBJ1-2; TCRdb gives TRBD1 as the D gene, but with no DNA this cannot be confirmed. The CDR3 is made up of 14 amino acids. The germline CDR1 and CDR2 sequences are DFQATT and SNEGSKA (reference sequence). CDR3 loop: CSAMDRGPNYGYTF.

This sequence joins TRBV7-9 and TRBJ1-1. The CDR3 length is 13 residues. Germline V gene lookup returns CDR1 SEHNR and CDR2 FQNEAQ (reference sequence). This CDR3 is CASSDRVGAEAFF.

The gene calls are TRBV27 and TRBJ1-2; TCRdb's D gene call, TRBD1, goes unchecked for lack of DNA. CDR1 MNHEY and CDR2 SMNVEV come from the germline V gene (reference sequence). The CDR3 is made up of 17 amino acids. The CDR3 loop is CASSSPGQGGLLYGYTF.

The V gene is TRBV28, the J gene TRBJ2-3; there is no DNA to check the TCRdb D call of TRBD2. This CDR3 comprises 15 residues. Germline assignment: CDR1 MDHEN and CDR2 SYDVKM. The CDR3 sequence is CASSSWTSRTDTQYF.

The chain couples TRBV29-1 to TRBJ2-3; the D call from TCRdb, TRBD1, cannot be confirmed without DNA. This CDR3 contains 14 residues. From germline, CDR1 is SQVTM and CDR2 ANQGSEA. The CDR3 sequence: CSVGFAGQTDTQYF.

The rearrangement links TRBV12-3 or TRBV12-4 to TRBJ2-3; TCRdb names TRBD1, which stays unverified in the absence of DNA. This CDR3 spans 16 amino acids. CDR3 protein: CASSFLEDRGTDTQYF.

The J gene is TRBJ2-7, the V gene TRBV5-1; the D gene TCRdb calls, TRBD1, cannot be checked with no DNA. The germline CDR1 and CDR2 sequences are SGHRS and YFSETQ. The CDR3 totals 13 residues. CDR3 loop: CASSWTGTYEQYF.

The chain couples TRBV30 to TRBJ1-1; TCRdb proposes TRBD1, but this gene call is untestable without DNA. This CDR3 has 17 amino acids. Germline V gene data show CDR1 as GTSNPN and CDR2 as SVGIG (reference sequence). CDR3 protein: CAWSVWDRGTGDTEAFF. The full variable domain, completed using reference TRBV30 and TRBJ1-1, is SQTIHQWPATLVQPVGSPLSLECTVEGTSNPNLYWYRQAAGRGLQLLFYSVGIGQISSEVPQNLSASRPQDRQFILSSKKLLLSDSGFYLCAWSVWDRGTGDTEAFFGQGTRLTVV.

CDR3: CSVVPLVGTEAFF. The V and J genes are TRBV29-1 and TRBJ1-1. The CDR3 consists of 13 residues. Germline-derived CDR1 and CDR2 are SQVTM and ANQGSEA.

The CDR3 reads CASSIPPWERDHPNTGELFF. This sequence joins TRBV19 and TRBJ2-2; TCRdb lists TRBD1, though no DNA is available to test this call. This CDR3 region has 20 residues. Per germline, CDR1 LNHDA and CDR2 SQIVND (reference sequence).